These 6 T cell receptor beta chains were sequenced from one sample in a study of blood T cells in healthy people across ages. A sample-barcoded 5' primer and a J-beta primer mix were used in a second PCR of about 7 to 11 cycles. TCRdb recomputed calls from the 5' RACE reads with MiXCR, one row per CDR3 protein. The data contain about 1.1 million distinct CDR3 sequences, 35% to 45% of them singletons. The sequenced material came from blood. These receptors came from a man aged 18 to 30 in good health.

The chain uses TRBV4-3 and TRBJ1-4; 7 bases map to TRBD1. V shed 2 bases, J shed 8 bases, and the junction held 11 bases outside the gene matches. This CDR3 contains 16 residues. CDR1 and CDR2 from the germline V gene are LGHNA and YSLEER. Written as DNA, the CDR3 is TGCGCCAGCAGCCAATGGGACAGCCGGAGAGAGGAAAAACTGTTTTTT. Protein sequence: CASSQWDSRREEKLFF.

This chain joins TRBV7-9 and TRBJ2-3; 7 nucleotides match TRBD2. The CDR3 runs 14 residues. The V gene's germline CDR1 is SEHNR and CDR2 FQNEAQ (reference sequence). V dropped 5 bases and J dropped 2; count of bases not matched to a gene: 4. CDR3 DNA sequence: TGTGCCAGCAGCAGGGCGGGAGTCACAGATACGCAGTATTTT. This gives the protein CASSRAGVTDTQYF.

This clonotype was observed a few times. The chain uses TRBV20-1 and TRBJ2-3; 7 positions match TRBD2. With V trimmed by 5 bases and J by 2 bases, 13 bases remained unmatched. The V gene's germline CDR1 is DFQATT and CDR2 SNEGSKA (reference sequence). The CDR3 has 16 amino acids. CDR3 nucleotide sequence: TGCAGTGCTGACTTCACGAGCGGGGTAGTCACAGATACGCAGTATTTT. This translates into CSADFTSGVVTDTQYF.

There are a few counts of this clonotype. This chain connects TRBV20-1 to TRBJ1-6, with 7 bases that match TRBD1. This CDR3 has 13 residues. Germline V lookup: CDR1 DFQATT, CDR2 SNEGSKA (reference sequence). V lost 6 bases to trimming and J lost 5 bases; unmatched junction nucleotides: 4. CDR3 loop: CSAKGTDNSPLHF. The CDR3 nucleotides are TGCAGTGCCAAGGGGACAGATAATTCACCCCTCCACTTT.

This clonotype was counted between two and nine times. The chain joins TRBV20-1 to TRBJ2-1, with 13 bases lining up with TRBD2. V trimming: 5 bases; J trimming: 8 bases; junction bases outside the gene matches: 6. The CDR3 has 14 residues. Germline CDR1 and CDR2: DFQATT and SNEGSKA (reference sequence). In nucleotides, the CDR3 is TGCAGTGCTTTGACTAGCGGGGGGTTCGATGAGCAGTTCTTC. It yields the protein CSALTSGGFDEQFF.

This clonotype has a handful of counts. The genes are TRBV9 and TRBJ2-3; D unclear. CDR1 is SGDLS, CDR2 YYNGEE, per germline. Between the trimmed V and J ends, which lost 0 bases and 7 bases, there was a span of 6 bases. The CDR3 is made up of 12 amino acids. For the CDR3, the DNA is TGTGCCAGCAGCGTAGGGACCAATACGCAGTATTTT. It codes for CASSVGTNTQYF.